The clone carrying this T cell receptor (beta chain) was observed many times. Its target is not known. This entry belongs to a study of molecular identifiers for immune sequencing clone quantification. Previously described methods and listed TCR primers were used for bulk TCR libraries. TCRdb independently ran MiXCR on the PCR reads; one entry per CDR3 protein. The sample yields 460,000 or so distinct CDR3 sequences, over 20% seen once. Study-level results: Clones that had above 20 RNA copies took up over 97% of effector molecules but under 1% in naive cells. Underestimation of highly expanded clone sizes could arise where identical TCR molecules share a barcode. Jurkat TCR RNA from one cell was spiked into about a million naive cells, and it was reportedly detectable there.

The sequence was collected from a human donor in good health. Some libraries in this study had Jurkat cell RNA spiked in. The material sequenced was naive CD8+ T cells from blood, with Jurkat cell RNA spiked in. As for subset: FACS-sorted CD8+CD4-CCR7+CD45RA+ naive T cells.

DNA of the CDR3: TGTGCCAGCAGCCACAGGGCAAGTAGAAGCACTGAAGCTTTCTTT. Translating it yields CASSHRASRSTEAFF. The chain is built from TRBV12-3 or TRBV12-4 and TRBJ1-1; D perhaps matches TRBD1 (6 bases). This CDR3 spans 15 amino acids. V was trimmed by 6 bases and J by 4 bases, leaving 18 bases between them.